This T cell receptor (beta chain) originates from a study of T cell responses to AZD1222 COVID-19 vaccine (dated by TCRdb to about 2021). In terms of the full investigation: Because spike-specific TCR depth and breadth did not differ between the two schedules, AZD1222 recipients who got a second dose at roughly 4 weeks were pooled with those who got a second dose at roughly 12 weeks. A total of 230 to 250 trial participants underwent TCR sequencing, of whom about 210 had received two doses of AZD1222 and around 25 had received two doses of the MenACWY control vaccine. Enrollment into the trials was organized by age into subgroups of 18-55, 56-69 and 70-plus years, and those subgroups contained about 160, 30 and 59 TCR-sequenced participants, respectively.

The meaning of the sample's time point label: baseline before first vaccination. Vaccinee samples came from UK trials COV001 and COV002, including a single-blind randomized controlled phase 2/3 trial of AZD1222 (ChAdOx1 nCoV-19) in healthy adults. Trial participant PBMC samples were collected at day 0 and day 28 after the second dose for TCRbeta chain sequencing. The research as a whole found: Epitopes outside the regions mutated in the B.1.351 and B.1.1.7 variants were reportedly recognized by nearly half of the unique spike-specific TCRs. CD4 TCRs associated with the vaccine covered the entire spike protein, and the dominant responses were in regions 160-218 and 743-854. The 56-69-year group was small, and its depth increase did not reach significance, likely because of low power. Only five to seven AZD1222 recipients were SARS-CoV-2 seropositive at baseline, limiting conclusions about previously exposed vaccinees. A significant rise in spike-specific TCR breadth and depth was observed after two AZD1222 doses relative to day 0 and relative to MenACWY recipients. Participants were mostly white British, with more females than males. The authors suggested clonal diversity may have been underestimated. Because no day 14 peak-response samples were available, the repertoires could be characterized only after the peak T cell response.

Notes on this clone: Which antigen it targets is not known. Within one base of it there is no much larger clone, and no base qualities were kept.

For this chain, trimming is 7 bases at the V end and 6 bases at the J end, and the number of junction bases without a gene match is 9. The germline V gene encodes CDR1 LNHDA and CDR2 SQIVND (reference sequence). The CDR3 measures 14 amino acids from cysteine to phenylalanine. The sequence is cut down to CDR3 DNA, 42 bases in frame from base 1. The CDR3 regions of human TCRbeta chains were analyzed by immunosequencing. As for the original processing: TCRs in the repertoires were matched against a reference library of SARS-CoV-2-specific TCRs that had been generated with the MIRA antigen-specificity platform. Breadth was defined as the fraction of unique TCRs that were SARS-CoV-2-associated, and depth was defined as the fraction of total T cells that were SARS-CoV-2-associated. Using the MIRA data, every spike-specific TCR was mapped to the spike region that the TCR reacted to and assigned to either a CD4 or a CD8 class. Log10-transformed breadth and depth values were compared by one-way ANOVA with Sidak's multiple comparisons tests. TCRdb re-hosts the immuneACCESS table, in-frame sequences only. Its copies lack some clones; in the studies checked, an unresolved V gene accounts for under half of them, and the cause for the rest is not known. D and trimming were read from the DNA, whereas the V and J calls and clone size are those reported in that table. For this sample the table gives 150,000 to 200,000 clones, of which 85% to 95% were detected only once. Together, the top ten hold approximately 1% of the sample.

Here the sequenced sample was peripheral blood, taken on day 0 of AZD1222 vaccination. Here the chain combines TRBV19 and TRBJ2-7; the central 10 bases match TRBD1. The sequence was collected from an adult in good health. This receptor has the CDR3 CASTPGTGAGEQYF. In nucleotides, the sequence is TGTGCCAGTACTCCCGGGACAGGGGCAGGCGAGCAGTACTTC.